This T cell receptor beta chain originates from a study of brain T cells in children with intractable seizures. Overall study results and limits: Patients' HCMV serostatus was unknown; virus specificity rests on CDR3 similarity alone. Pre- and post-surgery blood differed in depth, so pre-surgery absences may be undersampling.

V was clipped by 7 bases and J by 5 bases, with 11 bases between them. CDR1 SGHRS and CDR2 YFSETQ come from the germline V gene. The CDR3 is made up of 12 amino acids. Generated by immunoSEQ multiplex PCR, the TCRdb table keeps only in-frame clones and is missing some. The sample lists 78,000 or so clones, around nine tenths occurring once. Patients received at least one anti-epileptic drug before surgery. A note on this clone: Its antigen remains unknown.

The TCR sequence derives from a girl aged 2-10 years with Rasmussen encephalitis and intractable seizures. The specimen comprised peripheral blood, sampled at surgery. V and J are TRBV5-1 and TRBJ2-3; no clear D. CDR3 coding DNA: TGCGCCAGCTCGACCGGCATAGATACGCAGTATTTT. Its translation: CASSTGIDTQYF.